This record covers a single TCR beta chain. The data are from a study of OX40 agonist ivuxolimab in advanced cancers. Overall study: Patients in the trial were receiving intravenous ivuxolimab every 2 weeks, at doses of 0.01 to 10 mg/kg. Prior checkpoint blockade (anti-PD-1, anti-PD-L1 or anti-CTLA-4) was permitted; approximately 40% had it.

TCRdb keeps only in-frame clones here, not all; method: immunoSEQ multiplex PCR. Among about 140,000 clones listed, 90% to 95% were seen once. CDR3 size: 14 residues. Trimming pared 4 bases from V and 2 bases from J, leaving 13 bases between. In germline, CDR1 is SGHNT, CDR2 YYREEE (reference sequence). The chain is built from TRBV5-4 and TRBJ2-7; D might be TRBD1 (7 bases). The receptor comes from an adult with an advanced solid tumor such as melanoma, head and neck, liver or kidney cancer. Sequencing was performed on CD4+ or CD8+ T cells sorted from blood, taken in a trial of the OX40 agonist ivuxolimab. The DNA of the CDR3 is TGTGCCAGCAGCGGGGGGACAGTACCCTACGAGCAGTACTTC. Encoded protein: CASSGGTVPYEQYF. The variable domain in full, completed from reference TRBV5-4 and TRBJ2-7, reads ETGVTQSPTHLIKTRGQQVTLRCSSQSGHNTVSWYQQALGQGPQFIFQYYREEENGRGNFPPRFSGLQFPNYSSELNVNALELDDSALYLCASSGGTVPYEQYFGPGTRLTVT.